One sample yielded the 32 T cell receptor beta chains listed below, sequenced in a study of T-cell reconstitution after alpha-beta-depleted transplantation in children. It was with unique molecular identifiers that the TCRbeta library was prepared. TCRdb used MiXCR to reprocess the PCR reads, holding one entry per CDR3 protein. The sample shows approximately 340,000 distinct CDR3 sequences, around 10% of them seen only once. The sample in question was PBMCs from the stem cell graft donor, obtained from the stem cell graft. These receptor sequences come from a human donor who donated a stem cell graft to a child with acute lymphoblastic leukemia.

This clonotype was observed at least ten times. The J gene is TRBJ2-7, the V gene TRBV27, with 10 bases that match TRBD2. The trim removed 3 bases at V and 4 bases at J, leaving 3 bases unmatched. CDR3 length: 14 amino acids. Germline CDR1 reads MNHEY; CDR2 reads SMNVEV (reference sequence). CDR3 sequence (DNA): TGTGCCAGCAGTTTCCTAGCGGGGGAATACGAGCAGTACTTC. Residues: CASSFLAGEYEQYF.

The rearrangement joins TRBV4-1 to TRBJ2-2; D ambiguous. The CDR3 has 14 residues. Per germline, CDR1 MGHRA and CDR2 YSYEKL. Trimming cost V 10 bases and J 1 base, with 13 bases left between them. CDR3 sequence (DNA): TGCGCCACCAGAATCGGACGGAACACCGGGGAGCTGTTTTTT. Amino acid sequence: CATRIGRNTGELFF.

This clonotype was counted ten times or more. The chain recombines TRBV12-3 or TRBV12-4 with TRBJ2-2; 10 nucleotides match TRBD2. This CDR3 region has 15 residues. V shed 5 bases and J 5 bases; nucleotides not matched to a gene: 5. The CDR3 region has the DNA TGTGCCAGCAGTAGCCTAGCGGGAGCAACCGGGGAGCTGTTTTTT. This sequence encodes CASSSLAGATGELFF.

This clonotype turned up a few times. This sequence joins TRBV27 and TRBJ1-2; possibly TRBD1 for D (6 bases). V was shortened by 5 bases and J by 4 bases, with 20 bases between the two germline ends. Germline values: CDR1 MNHEY, CDR2 SMNVEV (reference sequence). The CDR3 contains 16 residues. CDR3 bases: TGTGCCAGCAGTGTCAGCGGCAGGGGTTATTTCTATGGCTACACCTTC. The encoded protein is CASSVSGRGYFYGYTF.

This clonotype was observed a few times. CDR3 protein: CASSVGGRTNEKLFF. In DNA form, the CDR3 reads TGTGCCAGCAGCGTGGGCGGGCGGACAAATGAAAAACTGTTTTTT. This chain joins TRBV7-2 and TRBJ1-4; the D gene is possibly TRBD1 (5 bases). Deletions cut 5 bases from V and 5 bases from J, with 15 bases between. Germline lookup yields CDR1 SGHTA and CDR2 FQGNSA. The CDR3 contains 15 residues.

This clonotype was recorded a few times. This rearrangement joins TRBV5-1 to TRBJ2-1, with 7 bases matching TRBD2. Trimming at V came to 4 bases and at J to 0 bases, leaving 7 bases not matched to a gene. The germline CDR1 and CDR2 sequences are SGHRS and YFSETQ. The CDR3 is 16 residues long. As DNA, the CDR3 is TGCGCCAGCAGCCCGGGACTACCGAGCTCCTACAATGAGCAGTTCTTC. Translating it yields CASSPGLPSSYNEQFF. Filled out from reference TRBV5-1 and TRBJ2-1, the complete variable domain reads KAGVTQTPRYLIKTRGQQVTLSCSPISGHRSVSWYQQTPGQGLQFLFEYFSETQRNKGNFPGRFSGRQFSNSRSEMNVSTLELGDSALYLCASSPGLPSSYNEQFFGPGTRLTVL.

This clonotype was found a few times. V and J are TRBV3-1 and TRBJ1-2, with D unresolved. The germline V gene encodes CDR1 LGHDT and CDR2 YNNKEL (reference sequence). V was trimmed by 3 bases and J by 2 bases, leaving 13 bases between them. This CDR3 spans 15 amino acids. CDR3 amino acids: CASSQYEKLNYGYTF. In DNA form, the CDR3 reads TGTGCCAGCAGCCAGTACGAGAAGTTGAACTATGGCTACACCTTC.

This clonotype was recorded a few times. CDR3 amino acids: CASSYQGVGYTF. The CDR3 DNA reads as TGTGCCAGTAGTTACCAGGGGGTCGGCTACACCTTC. V gene TRBV19 combines with J gene TRBJ1-2; 7 nucleotides line up with TRBD1. Germline-derived CDR1 and CDR2 are LNHDA and SQIVND (reference sequence). The CDR3 loop spans 12 amino acids. V gave up 5 bases and J gave up 8 bases; unmatched junction bases: 5.

In this sample, this clonotype turned up a few times. The chain has TRBV29-1 and TRBJ1-2; perhaps TRBD1 as D (6 bases). V lost 5 bases and J 5 bases, leaving 9 bases between the germline ends. The CDR3 loop spans 11 amino acids. Germline V gene lookup returns CDR1 SQVTM and CDR2 ANQGSEA. The CDR3: CSVYREYGYTF. The CDR3 DNA follows: TGCAGCGTTTACAGGGAATATGGCTACACCTTC.

In this sample, this clonotype turned up a few times. This chain uses TRBV7-9 with TRBJ2-1; TRBD1 or TRBD2 may be the D gene (6 bases each). V gave up 6 bases and J gave up 9 bases, with 21 bases separating them. Per the germline V gene, CDR1 is SEHNR and CDR2 is FQNEAQ (reference sequence). There are 15 residues in the CDR3. In nucleotides, the CDR3 is TGTGCCAGCAGTTCCATAGGGGGTCGGGGAGGTGAGCAGTTCTTC. The encoded protein is CASSSIGGRGGEQFF.

This clonotype was recorded at least ten times. The chain is built from TRBV29-1 and TRBJ2-7, with TRBD2 matching 8 bases. V was clipped by 1 base and J by 3 bases; unmatched bases: 17. The CDR3 consists of 18 residues. Looked up from germline, CDR1 is SQVTM and CDR2 is ANQGSEA. Here the CDR3 DNA reads TGCAGCGTTGAAGTCGGGAGGGCCCCCCGAAATTATTTCTACGAGCAGTACTTC. Translating gives CSVEVGRAPRNYFYEQYF.

This clonotype was counted between two and nine times. The chain recombines TRBV7-2 with TRBJ2-3; the match to TRBD1 covers 10 bases. Unmatched junction bases numbered 7, after V lost 0 bases and J lost 4 bases. Per the germline V gene, CDR1 is SGHTA and CDR2 is FQGNSA. CDR3 length equals 17 residues. CDR3 coding DNA: TGTGCCAGCAGCTTAGCGCCGACAGGGGGCGCCGCAGATACGCAGTATTTT. Residues: CASSLAPTGGAADTQYF. Looking up the rest from reference TRBV7-2 and TRBJ2-3 gives the full variable domain: GAGVSQSPSNKVTEKGKDVELRCDPISGHTALYWYRQSLGQGLEFLIYFQGNSAPDKSGLPSDRFSAERTGGSVSTLTIQRTQQEDSAVYLCASSLAPTGGAADTQYFGPGTRLTVL.

The genes are TRBV7-3 and TRBJ2-5; 13 bases align to TRBD2. The V gene's germline CDR1 is SGHTA and CDR2 FQGTGA. The CDR3 is made up of 18 amino acids. Losses at the gene ends were 0 bases for V and 4 bases for J; bases not matched to a gene: 8. CDR3 DNA: TGTGCCAGCAGCTTAACGCCAACTAGCGGGAGGGTACGAGAGACCCAGTACTTC. As protein: CASSLTPTSGRVRETQYF.

The chain couples TRBV5-1 to TRBJ1-4; 8 positions match TRBD1. The germline CDR1 and CDR2 sequences are SGHRS and YFSETQ. This CDR3 comprises 15 residues. V dropped 1 base and J dropped 7; count of bases not matched to a gene: 6. Here the CDR3 reads CASSLSQGAIEKLFF. The CDR3 nucleotides read TGCGCCAGCAGCTTGAGCCAGGGGGCAATTGAAAAACTGTTTTTT.

The chain links TRBV5-1 to TRBJ2-2, with TRBD1 identical over 9 bases. The CDR3 has 15 residues. Germline trimming cut 6 bases from V and 4 bases from J; bases unmatched to any gene: 7. Germline lookup yields CDR1 SGHRS and CDR2 YFSETQ. Here the CDR3 reads CASNPGQGLTGELFF. CDR3 nucleotide sequence: TGCGCCAGCAATCCGGGACAGGGTCTCACCGGGGAGCTGTTTTTT.

This clonotype has just a few counts. The chain combines TRBV13 with TRBJ2-3, with 13 bases aligning to TRBD2. V dropped 1 base and J dropped 5; count of bases not matched to a gene: 9. There are 18 residues in the CDR3. Per germline, CDR1 PRHDT and CDR2 FYEKMQ (reference sequence). CDR3 bases: TGTGCCAGCAGCTTAGTTCTTTCACTAGCGGGGGGGAAAGATACGCAGTATTTT. It translates to CASSLVLSLAGGKDTQYF.

The genes are TRBV7-9 and TRBJ2-3; 9 nucleotides match TRBD2. With V trimmed by 4 bases and J by 0 bases, 2 bases remained unmatched. Germline V CDR1 and CDR2: SEHNR, FQNEAQ (reference sequence). This CDR3 comprises 15 residues. This CDR3 is CASSSSGKSTDTQYF. The DNA for the CDR3 is TGTGCCAGCAGCTCTAGCGGGAAAAGCACAGATACGCAGTATTTT.

The sample holds many counts of this clonotype. The chain links TRBV4-3 to TRBJ2-1; 8 bases agree with TRBD2. In germline, CDR1 is LGHNA, CDR2 YSLEER. This CDR3 has 18 amino acids. The junction had 13 bases not matched to a gene; V was cut back by 0 bases and J by 6 bases. The CDR3 DNA reads TGCGCCAGCAGCCAAGAAGGGGGGCCGGGAGGGCCTTCCAATGAGCAGTTCTTC. Translating gives CASSQEGGPGGPSNEQFF.

The chain combines TRBV9 with TRBJ2-3; perhaps TRBD1 as D (5 bases). CDR1 and CDR2 (germline): SGDLS, YYNGEE. The CDR3 consists of 17 residues. V was clipped by 3 bases and J by 1 base, with 18 bases between them. The DNA of the CDR3 is TGTGCCAGCAGCGCTTCGACAGCCGCCTGGGGCACAGATACGCAGTATTTT. Its translation is CASSASTAAWGTDTQYF.

The gene calls are TRBV4-1 and TRBJ2-2; D unclear. Per the germline V gene, CDR1 is MGHRA and CDR2 is YSYEKL. The V gene lost 2 bases and the J gene lost 2 bases, with 15 bases spanning the gap. The CDR3 is made up of 17 amino acids. CDR3 sequence: CASSQLDLISNTGELFF. CDR3 bases: TGCGCCAGCAGCCAACTCGACCTGATTAGTAACACCGGGGAGCTGTTTTTT.

This clonotype was seen a few times. The chain uses TRBV7-9 and TRBJ2-2; a weak D match, TRBD2 (5 bases). From germline, CDR1 is SEHNR and CDR2 FQNEAQ (reference sequence). V was shortened by 4 bases and J by 1 base, with 16 bases between the two germline ends. The CDR3 extends over 17 amino acids. This CDR3 reads CASSSPRGRVNTGELFF. Here the CDR3 DNA reads TGTGCCAGCAGCTCACCCCGGGGTAGGGTGAACACCGGGGAGCTGTTTTTT.

This clonotype came up many times. The V and J genes are TRBV29-1 and TRBJ2-1; D is ambiguous. CDR1 and CDR2 (germline): SQVTM, ANQGSEA. This CDR3 contains 12 residues. Trimming took 2 bases from V and 4 from J, leaving 6 bases between them. The CDR3 DNA is TGCAGCGTTGAAACTGCTTACAATGAGCAGTTCTTC. It specifies CSVETAYNEQFF.

This rearrangement joins TRBV7-6 to TRBJ2-3, with 8 bases identical to TRBD1. The CDR3 spans 16 residues. Trimming removed 5 bases from V and 1 base from J; junction bases left unmatched: 8. Germline CDR1 and CDR2: SGHVS and FNYEAQ. DNA for the CDR3: TGTGCCAGCAGCATAACAGGGGGTCTGGGCACAGATACGCAGTATTTT. It specifies CASSITGGLGTDTQYF. Full variable domain (remainder filled in from reference TRBV7-6 and TRBJ2-3): GAGVSQSPRYKVTKRGQDVALRCDPISGHVSLYWYRQALGQGPEFLTYFNYEAQQDKSGLPNDRFSAERPEGSISTLTIQRTEQRDSAMYRCASSITGGLGTDTQYFGPGTRLTVL.

The V call is TRBV7-2, the J call TRBJ2-3; TRBD2 might be the D (6 bases). Trimming removed 5 bases from V and 10 bases from J, with 28 bases in between. This CDR3 spans 17 amino acids. CDR1 SGHTA and CDR2 FQGNSA come from the germline V gene. In nucleotides, the CDR3 is TGTGCCAGCAGCCGTGTTTTTTACCCGGCTCCGGAGGGGTCGCAGTATTTT. The encoded protein is CASSRVFYPAPEGSQYF.

The table lists this clonotype with many counts. The rearrangement joins TRBV4-3 to TRBJ2-3; 8 positions match TRBD2. There are 17 residues in the CDR3. The V gene's germline CDR1 is LGHNA and CDR2 YSLEER. Trimming cost V 1 base and J 0 bases; bases outside gene matches: 6. CDR3 loop: CASSQGVAGMSTDTQYF. The CDR3 nucleotides read TGCGCCAGCAGCCAAGGTGTAGCGGGAATGAGCACAGATACGCAGTATTTT.

This clonotype was counted only a few times. The rearrangement links TRBV27 to TRBJ2-1; D perhaps matches TRBD2 (6 bases). The germline V gene encodes CDR1 MNHEY and CDR2 SMNVEV (reference sequence). This CDR3 is 14 amino acids long. V was shortened by 6 bases and J by 9 bases, with 18 bases between the two germline ends. The CDR3 region is CASRGFTGVAEQFF. CDR3 nucleotides: TGTGCCAGCAGGGGGTTTACGGGAGTCGCTGAGCAGTTCTTC.

This clonotype was counted a few times. The V and J genes are TRBV4-1 and TRBJ2-7, with D possibly TRBD2 on 5 matching bases. Germline lookup yields CDR1 MGHRA and CDR2 YSYEKL. The CDR3 contains 15 residues. Trimming took 0 bases from V and 4 from J, leaving 13 bases between them. The CDR3 sequence: CASSQDPAGGYEQYF. CDR3 coding DNA: TGCGCCAGCAGCCAAGATCCCGCGGGCGGTTACGAGCAGTACTTC.

This clonotype was detected a few times. V and J are TRBV28 and TRBJ2-7; 11 bases are shared with TRBD2. This CDR3 spans 18 amino acids. The V segment lost 6 bases and the J segment 3 bases; nucleotides outside the gene matches: 16. Looked up from germline, CDR1 is MDHEN and CDR2 is SYDVKM. Written as DNA, the CDR3 is TGTGCCAGCAGCCCACGGTCGCTAGCGGGAGGTATCAACTACGAGCAGTACTTC. Protein product: CASSPRSLAGGINYEQYF. The variable domain in full, with the rest retrieved from reference TRBV28 and TRBJ2-7, is DVKVTQSSRYLVKRTGEKVFLECVQDMDHENMFWYRQDPGLGLRLIYFSYDVKMKEKGDIPEGYSVSREKKERFSLILESASTNQTSMYLCASSPRSLAGGINYEQYFGPGTRLTVT.

The chain recombines TRBV30 with TRBJ1-2, with D possibly matching TRBD1 (5 bases). The CDR3 has 13 residues. V lost 1 base and J 2 bases, leaving 8 bases between the germline ends. Germline V gene lookup returns CDR1 GTSNPN and CDR2 SVGIG (reference sequence). CDR3 in amino acids: CAWSDDSNYGYTF. DNA of the CDR3: TGTGCCTGGAGTGACGACAGCAACTATGGCTACACCTTC. The full variable domain, completed using reference TRBV30 and TRBJ1-2, is SQTIHQWPATLVQPVGSPLSLECTVEGTSNPNLYWYRQAAGRGLQLLFYSVGIGQISSEVPQNLSASRPQDRQFILSSKKLLLSDSGFYLCAWSDDSNYGYTFGSGTRLTVV.

There are a few counts of this clonotype. V gene TRBV2 combines with J gene TRBJ1-5, with D perhaps TRBD1 (5 bases). Trimming removed 3 bases at V and 2 bases at J, with 8 bases between. CDR3 length: 14 residues. Germline lookup yields CDR1 SNHLY and CDR2 FYNNEI. The DNA of the CDR3 is TGTGCCAGCAGTGAGACAGCCCGCAATCAGCCCCAGCATTTT. Residues: CASSETARNQPQHF.

This clonotype has ten or more counts. V gene TRBV6-5 combines with J gene TRBJ1-1; TRBD1 agrees at 7 bases. Trimming took 4 bases from V and 8 from J; bases not matched to a gene: 7. The germline V gene has CDR1 MNHEY and CDR2 SVGAGI. This CDR3 contains 13 residues. CDR3 DNA sequence: TGTGCCAGCAGTTCTACTGCGGACAGGGAAGCTTTCTTT. It is translated as CASSSTADREAFF.

This clonotype has just a few counts. V usage is TRBV15 and J usage is TRBJ2-3; no reliable D call. From germline, CDR1 is LNHNV and CDR2 YYDKDF (reference sequence). This CDR3 contains 14 residues. V was shortened by 11 bases and J by 2 bases, with 17 bases between the two germline ends. The DNA for the CDR3 is TGTGCCGCCCAGATGGCAGGAACCACAGATACGCAGTATTTT. Protein: CAAQMAGTTDTQYF.